This entry concerns a single T cell receptor beta chain. The data were taken from a study of blood T cell repertoires in COVID-19. Source study methods: Reference gene primer amplification gave nucleated cell count estimates. Libraries were prepared by immunoSEQ multiplex PCR; TCRdb keeps only in-frame clonotypes and omits some of them. That table is the source of V, J and clone size, and D and trimming were worked out from the DNA. The table has just over 650,000 clones, just under 90% seen once. Per germline, CDR1 SGHRS and CDR2 YFSETQ. The CDR3 is 17 residues long. V was clipped by 4 bases and J by 1 base; unmatched bases: 4.

The sequenced sample was peripheral blood. This TCR was recovered from a woman between 18 and 29 years old with acute or convalescent COVID-19. This rearrangement joins TRBV5-1 to TRBJ2-5, with TRBD2 matching 16 bases. Here the CDR3 reads CASSAGLAGGIQETQYF. CDR3 DNA: TGCGCCAGCAGCGCGGGACTAGCGGGGGGGATCCAAGAGACCCAGTACTTC.